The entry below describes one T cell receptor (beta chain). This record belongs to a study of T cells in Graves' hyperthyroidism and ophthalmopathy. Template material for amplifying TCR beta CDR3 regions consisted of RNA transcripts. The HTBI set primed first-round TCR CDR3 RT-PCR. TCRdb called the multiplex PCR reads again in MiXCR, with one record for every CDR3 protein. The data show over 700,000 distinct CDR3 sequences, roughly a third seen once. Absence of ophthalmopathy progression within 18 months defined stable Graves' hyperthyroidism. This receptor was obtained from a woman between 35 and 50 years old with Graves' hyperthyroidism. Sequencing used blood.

CDR3 in amino acids: CASSNDRSEAFF. Written as DNA, the CDR3 is TGTGCCAGCAGCAACGACCGCTCTGAAGCTTTCTTT. This chain uses TRBV6-4 with TRBJ1-1, with D unclear. In germline, CDR1 is MRHNA, CDR2 SNTAGT. The length of the CDR3 is 12 residues. Trimming took off 6 bases at V and 6 bases at J, with 11 bases between the two ends.